Below are 6 T cell receptor beta chains sequenced from a single sample in a study of response to subunit inactivated influenza vaccine. TCRdb re-called the RT-PCR reads with MiXCR, one entry per CDR3 protein. In the table there are about 480,000 distinct CDR3 sequences, around 13% of which are singletons. Sequencing used PBMCs from blood, obtained around seven weeks after vaccination. The receptors originated from a man over 45 who received an inactivated influenza vaccine.

The chain is built from TRBV11-2 and TRBJ2-7, with 8 positions matching TRBD1. The germline V gene has CDR1 SGHAT and CDR2 FQNNGV. There are 14 residues in the CDR3. J was trimmed by 5 bases and V by 1 base; bases with no gene match: 4. The CDR3 sequence is CASSLGPGGHEQYF. DNA of the CDR3: TGTGCCAGCAGCTTAGGGCCAGGGGGCCACGAGCAGTACTTC.

The chain couples TRBV9 to TRBJ2-5, with TRBD2 as a possible D gene (5 bases). The CDR3 spans 13 residues. Germline V gene lookup returns CDR1 SGDLS and CDR2 YYNGEE. V lost 2 bases, J lost 2 bases, and 7 bases lay in between. The CDR3 bases are TGTGCCAGCAGCGTTAGCGCGCAAGAGACCCAGTACTTC. Residues: CASSVSAQETQYF.

This clonotype was observed a few times. The chain employs TRBV18 and TRBJ2-1; 8 bases are a match to TRBD2. The CDR3 length is 15 residues. V shed 3 bases and J 1 base; nucleotides not matched to a gene: 2. The germline V gene has CDR1 KGHSH and CDR2 LQKENI. The CDR3 loop is CASSPGTRSYNEQFF. DNA of the CDR3: TGTGCCAGCTCACCCGGGACTAGGTCCTACAATGAGCAGTTCTTC.

This clonotype occurred a few times. The V call is TRBV6-1, the J call TRBJ2-1, with 9 bases lining up with TRBD1. V lost 5 bases, J lost 6 bases, and 11 bases stayed unmatched. This CDR3 is built from 16 residues. The germline gives CDR1 MNHNS, CDR2 SASEGT. The CDR3 region is CASSPEETGGGNEQFF. CDR3 DNA sequence: TGTGCCAGCAGTCCCGAAGAGACAGGGGGGGGCAATGAGCAGTTCTTC.

V gene TRBV20-1 combines with J gene TRBJ2-7; D unresolved. Germline CDR1 DFQATT, CDR2 SNEGSKA (reference sequence). The CDR3 consists of 12 residues. Between the trimmed V and J ends, which lost 2 bases and 3 bases, there was a span of 8 bases. For the CDR3, the DNA is TGCAGTGCTAGACAGCTGAACTACGAGCAGTACTTC. Translation: CSARQLNYEQYF.

The V gene is TRBV21-1, the J gene TRBJ2-1; TRBD1 was called by the table and not checked on the DNA. TRBV21-1 is a documented pseudogene. The CDR3 length is 18 residues. The CDR3 DNA is TGTGCCAGCAGCGCATTGACAGGGAAAGGGGACTCCTACAATGAGCAGTTCTTC. Its translation: CASSALTGKGDSYNEQFF.